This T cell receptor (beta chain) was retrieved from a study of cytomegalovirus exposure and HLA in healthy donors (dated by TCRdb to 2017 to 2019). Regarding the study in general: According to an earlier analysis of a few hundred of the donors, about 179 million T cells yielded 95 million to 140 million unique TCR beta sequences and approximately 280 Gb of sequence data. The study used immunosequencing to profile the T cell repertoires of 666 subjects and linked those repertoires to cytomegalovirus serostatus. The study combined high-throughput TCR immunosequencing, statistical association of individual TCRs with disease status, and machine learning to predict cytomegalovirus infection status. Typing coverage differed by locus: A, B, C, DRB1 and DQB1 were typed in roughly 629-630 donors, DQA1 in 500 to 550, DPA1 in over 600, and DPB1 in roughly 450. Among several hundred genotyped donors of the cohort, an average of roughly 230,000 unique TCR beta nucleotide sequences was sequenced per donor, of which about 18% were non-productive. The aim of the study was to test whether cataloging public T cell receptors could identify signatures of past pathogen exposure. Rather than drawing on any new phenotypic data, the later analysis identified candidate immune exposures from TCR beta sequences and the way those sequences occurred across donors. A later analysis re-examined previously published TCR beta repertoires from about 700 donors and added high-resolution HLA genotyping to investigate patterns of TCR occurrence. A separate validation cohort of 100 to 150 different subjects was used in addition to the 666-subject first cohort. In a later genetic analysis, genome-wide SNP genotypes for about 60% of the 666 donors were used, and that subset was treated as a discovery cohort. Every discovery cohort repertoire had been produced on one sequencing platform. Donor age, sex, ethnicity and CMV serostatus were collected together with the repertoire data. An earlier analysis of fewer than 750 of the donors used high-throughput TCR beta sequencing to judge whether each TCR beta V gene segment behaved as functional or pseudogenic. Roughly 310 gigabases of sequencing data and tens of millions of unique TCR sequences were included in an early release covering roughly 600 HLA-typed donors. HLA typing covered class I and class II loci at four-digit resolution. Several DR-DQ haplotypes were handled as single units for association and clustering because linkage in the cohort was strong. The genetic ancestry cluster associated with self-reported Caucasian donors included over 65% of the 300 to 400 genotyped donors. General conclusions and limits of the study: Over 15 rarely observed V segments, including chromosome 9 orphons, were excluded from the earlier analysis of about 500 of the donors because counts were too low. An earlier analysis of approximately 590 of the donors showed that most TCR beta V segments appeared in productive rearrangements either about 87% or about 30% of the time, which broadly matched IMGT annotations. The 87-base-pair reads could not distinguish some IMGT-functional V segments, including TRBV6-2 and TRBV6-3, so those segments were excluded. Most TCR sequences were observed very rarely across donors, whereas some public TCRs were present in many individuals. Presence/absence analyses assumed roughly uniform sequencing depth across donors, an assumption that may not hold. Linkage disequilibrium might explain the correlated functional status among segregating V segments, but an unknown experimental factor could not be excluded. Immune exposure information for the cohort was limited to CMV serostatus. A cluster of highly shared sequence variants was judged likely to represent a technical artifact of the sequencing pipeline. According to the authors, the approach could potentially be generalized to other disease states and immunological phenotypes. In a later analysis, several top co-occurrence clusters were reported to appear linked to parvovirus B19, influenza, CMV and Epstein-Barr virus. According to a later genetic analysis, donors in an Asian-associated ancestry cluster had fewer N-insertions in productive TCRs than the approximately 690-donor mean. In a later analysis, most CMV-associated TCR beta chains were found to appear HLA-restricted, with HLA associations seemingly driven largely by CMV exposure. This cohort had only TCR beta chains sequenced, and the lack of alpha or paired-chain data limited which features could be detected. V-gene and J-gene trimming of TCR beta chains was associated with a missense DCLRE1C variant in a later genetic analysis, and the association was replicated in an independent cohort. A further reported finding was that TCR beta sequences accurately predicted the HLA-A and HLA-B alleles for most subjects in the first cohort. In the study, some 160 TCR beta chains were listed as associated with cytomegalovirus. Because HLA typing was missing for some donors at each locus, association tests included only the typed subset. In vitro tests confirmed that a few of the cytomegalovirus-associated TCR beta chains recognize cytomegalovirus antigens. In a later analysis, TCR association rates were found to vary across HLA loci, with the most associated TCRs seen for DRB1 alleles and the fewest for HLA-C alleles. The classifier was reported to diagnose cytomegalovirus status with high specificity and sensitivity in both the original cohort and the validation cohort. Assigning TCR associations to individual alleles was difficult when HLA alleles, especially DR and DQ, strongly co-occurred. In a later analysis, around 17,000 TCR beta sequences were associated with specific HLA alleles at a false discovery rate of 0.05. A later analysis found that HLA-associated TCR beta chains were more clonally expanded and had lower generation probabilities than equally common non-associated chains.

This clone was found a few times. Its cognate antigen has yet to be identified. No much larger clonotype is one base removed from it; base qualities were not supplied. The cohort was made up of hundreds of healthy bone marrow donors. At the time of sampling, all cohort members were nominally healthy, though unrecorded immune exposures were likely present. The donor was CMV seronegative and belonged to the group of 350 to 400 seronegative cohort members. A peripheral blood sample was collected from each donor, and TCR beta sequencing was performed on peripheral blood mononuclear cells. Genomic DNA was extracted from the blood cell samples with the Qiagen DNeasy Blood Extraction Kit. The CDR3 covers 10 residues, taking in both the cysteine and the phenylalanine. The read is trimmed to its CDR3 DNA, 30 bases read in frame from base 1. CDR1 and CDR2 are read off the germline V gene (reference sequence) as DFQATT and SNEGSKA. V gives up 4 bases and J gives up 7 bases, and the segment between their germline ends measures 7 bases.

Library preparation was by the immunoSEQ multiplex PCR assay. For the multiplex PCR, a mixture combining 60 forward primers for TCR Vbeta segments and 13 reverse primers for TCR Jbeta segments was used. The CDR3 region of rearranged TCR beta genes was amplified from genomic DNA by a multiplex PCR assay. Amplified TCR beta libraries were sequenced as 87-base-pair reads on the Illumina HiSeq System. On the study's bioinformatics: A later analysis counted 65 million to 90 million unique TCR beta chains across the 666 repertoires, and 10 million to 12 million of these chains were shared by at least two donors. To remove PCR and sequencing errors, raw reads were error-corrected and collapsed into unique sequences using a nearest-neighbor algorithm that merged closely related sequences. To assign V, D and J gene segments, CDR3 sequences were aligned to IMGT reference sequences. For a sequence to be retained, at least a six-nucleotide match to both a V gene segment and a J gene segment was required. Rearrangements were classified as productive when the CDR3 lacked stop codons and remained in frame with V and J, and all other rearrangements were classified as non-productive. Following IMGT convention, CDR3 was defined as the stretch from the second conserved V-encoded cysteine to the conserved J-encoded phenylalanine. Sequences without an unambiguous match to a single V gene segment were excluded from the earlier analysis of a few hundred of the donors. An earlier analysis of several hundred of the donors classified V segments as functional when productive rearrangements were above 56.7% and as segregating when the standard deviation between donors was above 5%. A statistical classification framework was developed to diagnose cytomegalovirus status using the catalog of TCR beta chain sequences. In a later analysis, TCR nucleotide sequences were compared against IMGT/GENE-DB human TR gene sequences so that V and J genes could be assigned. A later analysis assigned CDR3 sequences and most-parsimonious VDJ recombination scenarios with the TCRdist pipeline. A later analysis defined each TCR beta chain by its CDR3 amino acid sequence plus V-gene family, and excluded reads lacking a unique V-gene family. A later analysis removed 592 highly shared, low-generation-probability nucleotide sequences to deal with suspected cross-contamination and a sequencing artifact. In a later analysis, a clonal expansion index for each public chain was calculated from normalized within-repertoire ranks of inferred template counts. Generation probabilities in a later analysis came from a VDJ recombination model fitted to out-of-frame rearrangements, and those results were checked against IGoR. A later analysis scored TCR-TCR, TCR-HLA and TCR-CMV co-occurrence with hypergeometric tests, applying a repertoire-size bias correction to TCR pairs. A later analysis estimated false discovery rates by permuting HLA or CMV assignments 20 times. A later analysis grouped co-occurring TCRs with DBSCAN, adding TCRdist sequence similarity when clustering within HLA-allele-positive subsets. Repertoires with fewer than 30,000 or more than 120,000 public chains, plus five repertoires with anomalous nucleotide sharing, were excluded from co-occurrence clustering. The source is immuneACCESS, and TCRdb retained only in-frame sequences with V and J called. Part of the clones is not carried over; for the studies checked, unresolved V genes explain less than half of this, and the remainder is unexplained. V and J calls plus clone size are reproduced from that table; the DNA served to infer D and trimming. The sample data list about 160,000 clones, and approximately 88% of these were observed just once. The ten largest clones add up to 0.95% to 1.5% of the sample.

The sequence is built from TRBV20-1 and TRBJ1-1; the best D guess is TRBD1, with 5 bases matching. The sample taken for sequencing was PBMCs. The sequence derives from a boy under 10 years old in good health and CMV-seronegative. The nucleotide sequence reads TGCAGTGCTACAGGGTTTGAAGCTTTCTTT. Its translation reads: CSATGFEAFF.